Detailed here is one TCR beta chain. Its antigen specificity is not known. Base qualities are not at hand, and no much larger clone is one base apart. Sequences MNHEY (CDR1) and SMNVEV (CDR2) are obtained from the germline V gene (reference sequence). V was cut back by 6 bases and J by 7 bases, leaving a gap of 25 bases between them. The CDR3 has 16 amino acids, counting the end cysteine and phenylalanine. CDR3 DNA only is kept here, 48 bases in frame from base 1. The library was produced with the immunoSEQ multiplex PCR assay. Drawn from immuneACCESS, this table holds only the in-frame rearrangements with V and J called that TCRdb kept. Clones are partly lost; checked studies trace under half to an unresolved V gene and leave the rest unexplained. The sample profile shows 15,000 to 20,000 clones; 65% to 85% of them were found once. The ten top clones hold more than 6.5% of the sample. This sample was included in a study of ipilimumab plus nivolumab after autologous stem cell transplantation (dated by TCRdb to 2020 to 2023). Context from the whole study: The median number of doses that trial patients received was roughly five for ipilimumab and about 8 for nivolumab. The intent-to-treat population of the trial consisted of around 40 patients. Primary refractory and relapsed disease were included in the DLBCL cohort, with 18-month progression-free survival of around 86% and 29%, respectively. Patients with high-risk diffuse large B cell lymphoma, mature T cell lymphoma, or multiple myeloma undergoing autologous transplant were enrolled in the trial. Here is what the overall study found, with its caveats: The authors concluded that, as post-transplant consolidation, combined checkpoint inhibition appeared tolerable. Per the authors, a biologic rationale for further study of the post-transplant checkpoint inhibition approach was offered by T cell receptor repertoire, regulatory T cell phenotype and gut microbiota profiles.

Ipilimumab was given at 1 mg/kg intravenously on day 1 of selected weeks, and checkpoint therapy started 14 to 28 days after autologous transplant. Nivolumab was given at 3 mg/kg intravenously on day 1 of weeks 1, 4, 7, 10, and every two weeks through week 26. Combined checkpoint inhibition with ipilimumab and nivolumab as consolidation after autologous stem cell transplantation was tested in a Phase Ib clinical trial. The receptor was isolated from a male donor with diffuse large B-cell lymphoma. This receptor chain uses TRBV27 and TRBJ2-7; tentative D gene TRBD2, with 5 bases matching. This sample comprised PBMCs, obtained in a trial of ipilimumab plus nivolumab as post-transplant consolidation. The bases are TGTGCCAGCAGCTCCCTGGGTGTCGGGGTGAAAGTGGAGCAGTACTTC. The translation is CASSSLGVGVKVEQYF.